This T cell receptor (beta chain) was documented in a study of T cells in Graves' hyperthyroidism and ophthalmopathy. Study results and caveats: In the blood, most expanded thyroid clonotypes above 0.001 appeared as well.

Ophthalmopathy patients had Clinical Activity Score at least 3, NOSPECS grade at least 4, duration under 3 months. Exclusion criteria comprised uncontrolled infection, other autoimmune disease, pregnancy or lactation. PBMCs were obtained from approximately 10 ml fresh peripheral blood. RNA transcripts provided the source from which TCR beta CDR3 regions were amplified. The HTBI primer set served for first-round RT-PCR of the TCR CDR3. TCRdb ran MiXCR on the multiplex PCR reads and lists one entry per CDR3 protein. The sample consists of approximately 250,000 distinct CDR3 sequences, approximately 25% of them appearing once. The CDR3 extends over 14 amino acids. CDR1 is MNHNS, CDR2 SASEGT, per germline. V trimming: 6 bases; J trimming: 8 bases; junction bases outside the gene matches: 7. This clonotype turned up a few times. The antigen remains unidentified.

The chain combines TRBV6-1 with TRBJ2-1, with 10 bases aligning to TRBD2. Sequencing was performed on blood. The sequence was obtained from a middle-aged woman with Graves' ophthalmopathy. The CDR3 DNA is TGTGCCAGCAGACCTAGCGGGAGTTGGGATGAGCAGTTCTTC. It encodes CASRPSGSWDEQFF.